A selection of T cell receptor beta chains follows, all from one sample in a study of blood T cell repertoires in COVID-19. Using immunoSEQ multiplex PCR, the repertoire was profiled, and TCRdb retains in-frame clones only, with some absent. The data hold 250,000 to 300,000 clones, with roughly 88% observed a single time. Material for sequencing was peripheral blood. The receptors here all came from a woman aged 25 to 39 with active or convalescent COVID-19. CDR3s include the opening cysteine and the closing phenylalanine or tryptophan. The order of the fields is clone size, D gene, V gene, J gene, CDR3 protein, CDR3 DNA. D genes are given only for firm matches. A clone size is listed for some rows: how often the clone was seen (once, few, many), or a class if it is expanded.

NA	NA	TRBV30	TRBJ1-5	CAWSGTMDQPQHF	TGTGCCTGGAGTGGGACTATGGATCAGCCCCAGCATTTT
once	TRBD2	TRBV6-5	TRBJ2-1	CASSYRGLAGGNEQFF	TGTGCCAGCAGTTACCGGGGACTAGCGGGGGGGAATGAGCAGTTCTTC
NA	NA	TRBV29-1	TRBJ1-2	CSVERQIYGYTF	TGCAGCGTTGAGAGACAGATCTATGGCTACACCTTC
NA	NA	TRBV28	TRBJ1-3	CASSFEGAGNTIYF	TGTGCCAGCAGTTTCGAAGGGGCTGGAAACACCATATATTTT
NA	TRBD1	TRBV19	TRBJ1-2	CATSIGGSNYGYTF	TGTGCCACCAGCATAGGGGGCAGTAACTATGGCTACACCTTC
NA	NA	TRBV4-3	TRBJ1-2	CASSRNYPGTGNYGYTF	TGCGCCAGCAGCCGAAACTATCCGGGCACAGGGAACTATGGCTACACCTTC
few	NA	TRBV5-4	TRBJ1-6	CASSLWRNNSPLHF	TGTGCCAGCAGCTTGTGGCGGAATAATTCACCCCTCCACTTT
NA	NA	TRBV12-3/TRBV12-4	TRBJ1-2	CASSFRLPTGYTF	TGTGCCAGCAGTTTTAGGTTGCCGACAGGCTACACCTTC
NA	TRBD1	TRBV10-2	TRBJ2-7	CASLGTGASYEQYF	TGCGCCAGCCTAGGGACAGGAGCATCCTACGAGCAGTACTTC
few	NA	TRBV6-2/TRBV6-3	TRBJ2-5	CASSSGAQYF	TGTGCCAGCAGTTCGGGGGCCCAGTACTTC
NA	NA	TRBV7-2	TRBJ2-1	CASSGAGQTYNEQFF	TGTGCCAGCAGCGGGGCGGGACAGACCTACAATGAGCAGTTCTTC
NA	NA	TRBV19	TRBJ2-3	CASSTSGLADFTDTQYF	TGTGCCAGTAGTACCTCCGGTCTCGCAGACTTCACAGATACGCAGTATTTT
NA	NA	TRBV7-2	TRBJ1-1	CASSPVGWEATEAFF	TGTGCCAGCAGCCCCGTTGGTTGGGAGGCCACTGAAGCTTTCTTT
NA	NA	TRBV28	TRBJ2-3	CASSWGLSTDTQYF	TGTGCCAGCAGTTGGGGGCTAAGCACAGATACGCAGTATTTT
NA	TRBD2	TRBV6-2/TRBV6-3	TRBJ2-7	CASSYPGGVFVEQYF	TGTGCCAGCAGTTACCCGGGGGGAGTTTTTGTCGAGCAGTACTTC
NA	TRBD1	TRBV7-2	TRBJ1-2	CASSVTGGLYGYTF	TGTGCCAGCAGCGTGACAGGGGGCTTGTATGGCTACACCTTC
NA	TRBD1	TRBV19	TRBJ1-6	CASSTGTGGGSPLHF	TGTGCCAGTAGTACCGGGACAGGGGGGGGTTCACCCCTCCACTTT
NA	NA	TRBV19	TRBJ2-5	CASSEGVGETQYF	TGTGCCAGTTCCGAGGGGGTCGGGGAGACCCAGTACTTC
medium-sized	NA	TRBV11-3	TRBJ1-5	CASSLGADLRNQPQHF	TGTGCCAGCAGCTTAGGGGCAGATCTTCGTAATCAGCCCCAGCATTTT
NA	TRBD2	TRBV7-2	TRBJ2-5	CASSSRLAGGLGETQYF	TGTGCCAGCAGCTCTAGACTAGCGGGGGGGCTGGGAGAGACCCAGTACTTC
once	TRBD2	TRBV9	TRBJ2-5	CASSVAGGLAGQETQYF	TGTGCCAGCAGCGTAGCCGGGGGACTAGCGGGGCAAGAGACCCAGTACTTC
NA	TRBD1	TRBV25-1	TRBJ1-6	CASRQTGTVTSPLHF	TGTGCCAGCAGACAAACCGGGACAGTGACTTCACCCCTCCACTTT
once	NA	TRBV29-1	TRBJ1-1	CSVDRGMNTEAFF	TGCAGCGTTGACAGGGGAATGAACACTGAAGCTTTCTTT
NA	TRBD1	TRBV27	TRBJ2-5	CASSSGTGVQETQYF	TGTGCCAGCAGCTCCGGGACAGGGGTCCAAGAGACCCAGTACTTC
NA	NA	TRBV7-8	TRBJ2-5	CASSHRRGFGETQYF	TGTGCCAGCAGCCACCGAAGGGGTTTTGGAGAGACCCAGTACTTC
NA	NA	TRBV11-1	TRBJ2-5	CASSSTGSETQYF	TGTGCCAGCAGCTCGACAGGTTCAGAGACCCAGTACTTC
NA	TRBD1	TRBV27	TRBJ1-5	CASSLSPQGVSNQPQHF	TGTGCCAGCAGTTTATCCCCACAGGGGGTGAGCAATCAGCCCCAGCATTTT